Listed here are 14 T cell receptor beta chains from one sample, sequenced in a study of blood T cell repertoires in COVID-19. Clones were read by immunoSEQ multiplex PCR, and TCRdb kept only the in-frame ones, dropping some. The sample yields over 85,000 clones, around 90% seen once. Sequenced sample: peripheral blood. The receptors shown here come from a male donor with acute or convalescent COVID-19.

This clone appeared a few times. The chain recombines TRBV28 with TRBJ1-3, with TRBD1 matching over 11 bases. The CDR3 length is 16 residues. J gave up 0 bases and V 7 bases, and 5 bases lay outside the gene matches. Germline assignment: CDR1 MDHEN and CDR2 SYDVKM. Here the CDR3 DNA reads TGTGCCAGCACCTCCGGGACAGGGGGCTCTGGAAACACCATATATTTT. It specifies CASTSGTGGSGNTIYF.

This chain joins TRBV6-5 and TRBJ1-1; D might be TRBD1 (6 bases). Deletions cut 2 bases from V and 1 base from J, with 11 bases between. CDR3 size: 15 residues. Germline V gives CDR1 MNHEY, CDR2 SVGAGI. CDR3 sequence reads: CASSYDRLRNTEAFF. CDR3 sequence (DNA): TGTGCCAGCAGTTACGACAGGCTACGGAACACTGAAGCTTTCTTT.

The chain combines TRBV21-1 with TRBJ1-1; the DNA was not used to check the table's D call, TRBD1. TRBV21-1 is flagged as a pseudogene. The CDR3 is made up of 14 amino acids. The CDR3 bases are TGTGCCAGCAGCGAAGACAGCATGAACACTGAAGCTTTCTTT. It translates to CASSEDSMNTEAFF.

The V and J genes are TRBV4-2 and TRBJ1-1; 9 nucleotides agree with TRBD1. Per the germline V gene, CDR1 is LGHNA and CDR2 is YNFKEQ. Germline trimming cut 7 bases from V and 7 bases from J; bases unmatched to any gene: 13. The CDR3 is made up of 15 amino acids. CDR3 sequence: CASTLMGGQGLEAFF. The DNA for the CDR3 is TGTGCCAGCACCCTCATGGGGGGACAGGGCCTTGAAGCTTTCTTT.

The gene calls are TRBV19 and TRBJ2-1; D remains unclear. V lost 6 bases to trimming and J lost 0 bases, with 12 bases between them. The CDR3 is made up of 15 amino acids. The germline V gene encodes CDR1 LNHDA and CDR2 SQIVND (reference sequence). The CDR3 protein is CASRKPKSSYNEQFF. CDR3 coding DNA: TGTGCCAGTAGGAAACCTAAAAGCTCCTACAATGAGCAGTTCTTC.

This clone was recorded only once. CDR3 loop: CASSLSIQGMDEQYF. The CDR3 nucleotides read TGCGCCAGCAGCTTATCCATACAGGGGATGGACGAGCAGTACTTC. This chain links TRBV5-1 with TRBJ2-7; the match to TRBD1 covers 7 bases. J was trimmed by 5 bases and V by 2 bases; bases with no gene match: 10. In germline, CDR1 is SGHRS, CDR2 YFSETQ. CDR3 length equals 15 residues.

V and J are TRBV21-1 and TRBJ2-1; the table's D call TRBD2 went unverified against the DNA. TRBV21-1 is a documented pseudogene. The CDR3 totals 19 residues. CDR3 residues: CASSKAPSGGRGSYNEQFF. As DNA, the CDR3 is TGTGCCAGCAGCAAAGCTCCTAGCGGGGGCCGGGGCTCCTACAATGAGCAGTTCTTC.

This clone came up a few times. The chain employs TRBV2 and TRBJ2-2; D ambiguous. The CDR3 runs to 14 residues. The V end lost 6 bases, the J end lost 5 bases, and 13 bases lay between the germline ends. The germline gives CDR1 SNHLY, CDR2 FYNNEI. The CDR3 DNA is TGTGCCAGCAGCGGTGGAGCTCGGACCGGGGAGCTGTTTTTT. Protein product: CASSGGARTGELFF.

V and J are TRBV5-1 and TRBJ1-1; D may be TRBD1 (5 bases). The V end was cut by 4 bases, the J end by 3 bases, with 10 bases between. This CDR3 comprises 13 residues. Germline V gene data show CDR1 as SGHRS and CDR2 as YFSETQ. The CDR3 is CASSLDIHTEAFF. Written as DNA, the CDR3 is TGCGCCAGCAGCCTGGACATTCACACTGAAGCTTTCTTT.

The V gene is TRBV6-5, the J gene TRBJ2-7, with 7 bases that match TRBD1. CDR1 and CDR2 from the germline V gene are MNHEY and SVGAGI. This CDR3 spans 15 amino acids. The trim removed 6 bases at V and 2 bases at J, leaving 10 bases unmatched. The CDR3 is CASRTRQGLAYEQYF. CDR3 nucleotides: TGTGCCAGCAGGACGCGACAGGGTCTGGCCTACGAGCAGTACTTC.

This clone was seen a single time. The CDR3 loop reads CASNPGANYGYTF. The CDR3 nucleotides read TGTGCCAGTAACCCGGGAGCTAACTATGGCTACACCTTC. The chain joins TRBV19 to TRBJ1-2, with D hard to call. The germline V gene encodes CDR1 LNHDA and CDR2 SQIVND (reference sequence). V shed 7 bases and J shed 0 bases, with 9 bases lying between them. The CDR3 is 13 amino acids.

The chain employs TRBV11-2 and TRBJ1-6; D remains ambiguous. Germline V gives CDR1 SGHAT, CDR2 FQNNGV. The germline V and J ends were trimmed by 4 bases and 8 bases, with 12 bases remaining between them. CDR3 size: 14 residues. The CDR3 is CASSWRDKDSPLHF. The CDR3 DNA is TGTGCCAGCAGCTGGAGGGATAAGGATTCACCCCTCCACTTT.

The chain couples TRBV7-2 to TRBJ2-3; D not certain. Trimming took off 4 bases at V and 2 bases at J, with 10 bases between the two ends. The CDR3 has 14 amino acids. Germline loops: CDR1 SGHTA, CDR2 FQGNSA. The CDR3 reads CASSSPPYTDTQYF. The CDR3 DNA is TGTGCCAGCAGCTCCCCTCCGTACACAGATACGCAGTATTTT.

This chain connects TRBV19 to TRBJ1-2; 7 nucleotides line up with TRBD1. J was trimmed by 5 bases and V by 5 bases; bases with no gene match: 2. The germline V gene has CDR1 LNHDA and CDR2 SQIVND (reference sequence). The CDR3 contains 12 residues. The CDR3 nucleotides read TGTGCCAGTAGTCAGGGGGATTATGGCTACACCTTC. As protein: CASSQGDYGYTF.